This T cell receptor beta chain was found in a study of regulatory T cells in long-lasting Graves disease. Construction of TCR beta libraries relied on iRepertoire HTBI primers and on Arm-PCR targeting CDR3 regions. TCRdb independently ran MiXCR on the multiplex PCR reads; one entry per CDR3 protein. The table has around 400,000 distinct CDR3 sequences, roughly 10% seen once. Germline lookup yields CDR1 LNHDA and CDR2 SQIVND (reference sequence). The V and J ends lost 5 bases and 2 bases, in that order; junction bases with no gene match: 9. CDR3 size: 16 residues. Specified time point: newly diagnosed GD, antithyroid drugs for less than 3 months. Generation of the TCR library employed RNA extracted from PBMCs. These same data were also listed under a study on T cells in Graves' hyperthyroidism and ophthalmopathy. That study adds: Stable hyperthyroidism and ophthalmopathy were separated using 13 V-J signatures.

The TCR sequence derives from a woman under 30 with Graves disease. The V call is TRBV19, the J call TRBJ2-7; 10 positions match TRBD1. The sequencing used peripheral blood mononuclear cells (PBMCs), collected at new diagnosis, from a patient treated with antithyroid drugs. CDR3 sequence: CASSVTGGSATYEQYF. Here the CDR3 DNA reads TGTGCCAGTAGTGTGACAGGGGGCTCGGCAACCTACGAGCAGTACTTC.